This TCR beta chain stems from a study of neurological immune-mediated disorders. General study results and limits: The highest TCR clonal expansion occurred in HTLV-1-associated myelopathy; multiple sclerosis fell below healthy controls. CDR3 amino acid sequences of expanded clones were not shared across subjects, a result suggesting private repertoires in all groups.

The CDR3 extends over 14 amino acids. The J segment lost 5 bases and the V segment lost 0 bases, leaving 5 bases of the junction unmatched. Germline V CDR1 and CDR2: SGHRS, YFSETQ. Synthesis of cDNA was accomplished via 5'RACE employing 10-nucleotide random UMIs. Each CDR3 protein is one row after TCRdb ran MiXCR on the 5' RACE reads. The table records approximately 48,000 distinct CDR3 sequences, around a sixth of them present only once. In this sample, this clonotype turned up many times. The antigen is undetermined. Unsorted libraries were prepared from 2 million PBMCs held at -80 C. This TCR derives from a man in his sixties in good health. Sequencing used PBMCs. The rearrangement links TRBV5-1 to TRBJ2-7, with 7 positions matching TRBD2. This chain's CDR3 is CASSLGRGSDEQYF. In nucleotides, the CDR3 is TGCGCCAGCAGCTTGGGCCGCGGGAGCGACGAGCAGTACTTC.